Detailed here is one T cell receptor (beta chain). Its specificity is not known. The assay was immunoSEQ multiplex PCR, and TCRdb's table has in-frame clones only and misses some. The sample gives approximately 45,000 clones, nearly 97% of which show up once; about 0.36% is in the top ten. These data come from a study of Tregs in tolerant kidney transplant recipients. V dropped 3 bases and J dropped 0 bases, with 7 bases sitting between them. The germline CDR1 and CDR2 sequences are WNHNN and SYGVQD (reference sequence). The CDR3 spans 14 residues. This sequence was found in a human donor in good health. The sequenced material came from Tregs from blood cultured with allogeneic cells. The chain has TRBV10-1 and TRBJ2-3; D not resolved. CDR3 residues: CASSDAVSTDTQYF. In DNA, the CDR3 is TGCGCCAGCAGTGACGCCGTTAGCACAGATACGCAGTATTTT.